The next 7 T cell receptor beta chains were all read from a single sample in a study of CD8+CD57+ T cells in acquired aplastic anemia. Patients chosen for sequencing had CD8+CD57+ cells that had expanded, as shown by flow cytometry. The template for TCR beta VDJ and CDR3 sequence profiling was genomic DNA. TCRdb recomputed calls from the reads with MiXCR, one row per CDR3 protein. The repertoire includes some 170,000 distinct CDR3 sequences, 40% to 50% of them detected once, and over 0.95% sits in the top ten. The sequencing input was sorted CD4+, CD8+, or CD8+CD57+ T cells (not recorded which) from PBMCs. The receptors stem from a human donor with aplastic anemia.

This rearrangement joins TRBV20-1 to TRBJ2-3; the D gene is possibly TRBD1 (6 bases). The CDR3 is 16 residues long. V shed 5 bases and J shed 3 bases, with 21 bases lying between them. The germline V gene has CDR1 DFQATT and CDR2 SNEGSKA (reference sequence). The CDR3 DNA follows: TGCAGTGCTCGACCCGTAGGGGGTACTTCGACAGATACGCAGTATTTT. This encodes CSARPVGGTSTDTQYF.

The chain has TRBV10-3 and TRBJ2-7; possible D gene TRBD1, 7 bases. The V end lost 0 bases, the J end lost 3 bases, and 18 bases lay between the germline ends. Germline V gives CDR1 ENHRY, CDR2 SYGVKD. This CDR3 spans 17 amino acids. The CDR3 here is CAISESGTDWEDYEQYF. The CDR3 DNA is TGTGCCATCAGTGAGTCCGGGACAGATTGGGAGGACTACGAGCAGTACTTC.

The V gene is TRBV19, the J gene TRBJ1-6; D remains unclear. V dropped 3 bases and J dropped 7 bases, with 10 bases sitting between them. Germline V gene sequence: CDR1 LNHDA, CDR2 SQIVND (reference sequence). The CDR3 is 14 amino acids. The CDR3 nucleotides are TGTGCCAGTAGTATGGTGGGCGGAAATTCACCCCTCCACTTT. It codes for CASSMVGGNSPLHF.

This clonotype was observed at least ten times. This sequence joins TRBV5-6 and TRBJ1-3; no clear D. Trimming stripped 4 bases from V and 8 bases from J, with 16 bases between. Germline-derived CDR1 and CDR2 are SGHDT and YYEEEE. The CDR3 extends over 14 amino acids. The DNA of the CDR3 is TGTGCCAGCAGCATGCCAGGAATGCTAGACACCATATATTTT. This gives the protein CASSMPGMLDTIYF.

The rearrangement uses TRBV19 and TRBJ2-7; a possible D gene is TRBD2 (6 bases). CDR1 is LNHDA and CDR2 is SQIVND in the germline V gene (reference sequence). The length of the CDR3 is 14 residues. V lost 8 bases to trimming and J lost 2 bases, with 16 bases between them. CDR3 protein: CASSMGGRPYEQYF. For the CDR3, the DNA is TGTGCCAGTTCCATGGGGGGAAGACCCTACGAGCAGTACTTC.

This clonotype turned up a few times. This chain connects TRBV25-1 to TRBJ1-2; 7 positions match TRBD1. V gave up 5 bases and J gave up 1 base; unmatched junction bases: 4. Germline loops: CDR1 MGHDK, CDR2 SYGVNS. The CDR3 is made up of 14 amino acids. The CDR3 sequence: CASSTGDLNYGYTF. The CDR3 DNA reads TGTGCCAGCAGTACAGGGGACCTTAACTATGGCTACACCTTC.

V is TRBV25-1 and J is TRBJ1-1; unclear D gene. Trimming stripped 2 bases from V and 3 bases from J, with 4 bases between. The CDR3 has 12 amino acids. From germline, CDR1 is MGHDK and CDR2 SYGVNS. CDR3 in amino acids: CASSERHTEAFF. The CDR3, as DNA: TGTGCCAGCAGTGAACGGCACACTGAAGCTTTCTTT.